The sequence of this T cell receptor (beta chain) was determined in a study of CD8 T cells in Susac syndrome (dated by TCRdb to the late 2010s). Regarding the study in general: Repertoire sequencing was used to test whether CD8+ T cell activation and differentiation in Susac syndrome was antigen driven.

V sheds 0 bases and J sheds 0 bases, leaving 10 bases between their ends. From cysteine to phenylalanine, the CDR3 is 16 amino acids long. The sequence is cut down to CDR3 DNA, 48 bases in frame from base 1. Per the germline V gene, SGHRS is the CDR1 and YFSETQ is the CDR2. Peripheral blood CD8+ and CD4+ T cells from healthy donors, Susac syndrome patients and multiple sclerosis patients were profiled using high-throughput TCR beta sequencing. The multiple sclerosis controls were treatment-naive patients whose relapsing-remitting disease, either stable or active, fulfilled the revised McDonald criteria. CD8+ TEMRA cells were enriched by FACS, while bulk CD8+ and CD4+ T cells were purified by magnetic negative isolation. Blood was drawn into EDTA tubes, processed within 24 hours, and PBMCs were isolated by density gradient centrifugation. PBMCs destined for TCR sequencing were cryopreserved in liquid nitrogen and later thawed in a 37 °C water bath. The sorted or isolated CD4+, CD8+ and CD8+ TEMRA cells had a purity of 90% or higher.

RNA was extracted using the RNeasy kit, and about 0.5 to 1 ug of the RNA was reverse transcribed with random hexamers. TCR beta CDR3 regions were amplified with the immunoSEQ multiplex PCR assay covering 54 Vbeta and 13 Jbeta segments. PCR amplification bias was corrected by using a synthetic template baseline for primer optimization and computational correction. Concerning the study's data processing: Reads were annotated to V, D and J genes according to IMGT and were analyzed with immunoSEQ Analyzer, with only productive sequences retained. Clonality was calculated as one minus the Shannon entropy normalized by log2 of the number of productive unique sequences. Public and private clones were assessed among the 100 most prevalent clones of each patient and control. Susac-specific clones were defined as absent from healthy and MS cohorts, 1052 published viral clones and other ImmuneACCESS disease sequences. Clones were called with MiXCR by TCRdb after fastp trimmed the public reads at Q25, and only in-frame beta chains were retained. Rows with one shared CDR3 protein collapse into an entry with the most common genes and DNA. None of the V and J calls come from the authors' own analysis; TCRdb made them. This sample holds more than 200,000 distinct CDR3 sequences; approximately 92% were observed only once. The ten largest account for roughly 0.072% of the sample.

General conclusions and limits of the study: The TCR sequencing and HLA analysis was acknowledged to have included a relatively small number of individuals.

To note about this clonotype: The target of this receptor is not known. No qualities accompany the bases; no much larger clone lies one base away.

The sequence came from a human donor with multiple sclerosis. Sample: CD4+ T cells from PBMCs. The chain was built from TRBV5-1 and TRBJ2-1, with the D call tentatively TRBD1 or TRBD2, each fitting 5 bases. The CDR3 sequence is CASSLDGTPSYNEQFF. Here is the DNA: TGCGCCAGCAGCTTGGACGGGACCCCCTCCTACAATGAGCAGTTCTTC.